The sequence of this TCR beta chain was determined in a study of cytomegalovirus exposure and HLA in healthy donors. Use of 60 Vbeta and 13 Jbeta primers characterized the PCR. Sequencing used immunoSEQ multiplex PCR; TCRdb keeps in-frame clones, though not all of them. The sample includes around 110,000 clones, about 80% of them seen just once. The germline CDR1 and CDR2 sequences are PRHDT and FYEKMQ (reference sequence). Trimming took 4 bases from V and 5 from J; bases not matched to a gene: 6. The CDR3 is 15 amino acids. The clonotype comes from a man aged 30 to 45 in good health and CMV-seropositive. Sample: PBMCs. The chain couples TRBV13 to TRBJ1-4; TRBD1 agrees at 8 bases. This CDR3 is CASSSLGTGNEKLFF. CDR3 nucleotides: TGTGCCAGCAGCTCTCTCGGGACAGGAAATGAAAAACTGTTTTTT.